This T cell receptor (beta chain) was recovered during a study of cytomegalovirus exposure and HLA in healthy donors. The germline V and J ends were trimmed by 1 base and 0 bases, with 6 bases remaining between them. CDR1 is SEHNR, CDR2 FQNEAQ, per germline (reference sequence). This CDR3 spans 15 amino acids. Primers included in the PCR were 60 Vbeta and 13 Jbeta primers. The repertoire was sequenced with immunoSEQ multiplex PCR; TCRdb's copy has only in-frame clones and lacks some. Altogether 93,000 or so clones are present, almost 80% being singletons, with the ten largest covering roughly 3.9%. With respect to this clone: The antigen remains undetermined.

Notes on the study in general: The listing of fewer than 200 TCR beta chains classed them as cytomegalovirus-associated.

The chain has TRBV7-9 and TRBJ1-4; D is possibly TRBD1 (5 bases). The clonotype comes from a man over 45 in good health and CMV-seropositive. Sequenced sample: PBMCs. CDR3 sequence reads: CASSLEGTTNEKLFF. The CDR3 nucleotides read TGTGCCAGCAGCTTAGAGGGGACAACTAATGAAAAACTGTTTTTT.